Presented here are 4 T cell receptor beta chains from one specimen sequenced in a study of blood T cell repertoires in COVID-19. Here immunoSEQ multiplex PCR was the method, and the copy in TCRdb shows in-frame clones only, minus some. The table has roughly 120,000 clones, about 87% seen once. Material: peripheral blood. These TCRs come from a woman between 65 and 79 years old with acute or convalescent COVID-19.

The rearrangement links TRBV10-3 to TRBJ2-7; tentatively, D is TRBD2 (5 bases). This CDR3 region has 12 residues. Germline assignment: CDR1 ENHRY and CDR2 SYGVKD. Trimming removed 5 bases from V and 7 bases from J, with 12 bases in between. CDR3 nucleotides: TGTGCCATCAGTCCGGTTGGAGGAGAGCAGTACTTC. Translation: CAISPVGGEQYF.

This clone was seen once. The chain uses TRBV7-9 and TRBJ2-4; the D is unclear. CDR1 and CDR2 (germline): SEHNR, FQNEAQ (reference sequence). Trimming took 1 base from V and 10 from J, leaving 17 bases between them. CDR3 size: 15 residues. The CDR3: CASSLEAANAIIQYF. CDR3 nucleotides: TGTGCCAGCAGCTTAGAGGCGGCAAATGCCATTATTCAGTACTTC.

This chain joins TRBV5-1 and TRBJ2-1; tentative D call: TRBD2 (7 bases). The V end lost 0 bases, the J end lost 3 bases, and 10 bases lay between the germline ends. CDR1 SGHRS and CDR2 YFSETQ come from the germline V gene. The CDR3 covers 15 residues. The CDR3 DNA reads as TGCGCCAGCAGCTTGGAGGGGGGGAACTACAATGAGCAGTTCTTC. Its protein product is CASSLEGGNYNEQFF.

This chain uses TRBV25-1 with TRBJ1-3; 8 nucleotides line up with TRBD1. Germline trimming cut 4 bases from V and 6 bases from J; bases unmatched to any gene: 11. CDR3 length: 16 amino acids. Germline V CDR1 and CDR2: MGHDK, SYGVNS. The CDR3 reads CASSASTGTGKNTIYF. The CDR3 nucleotides are TGTGCCAGCAGTGCCTCTACCGGGACAGGAAAAAACACCATATATTTT. Looking up the rest from reference TRBV25-1 and TRBJ1-3 gives the full variable domain: EADIYQTPRYLVIGTGKKITLECSQTMGHDKMYWYQQDPGMELHLIHYSYGVNSTEKGDLSSESTVSRIRTEHFPLTLESARPSHTSQYLCASSASTGTGKNTIYFGEGSWLTVV.